This T cell receptor beta chain was obtained from a study of blood T cells in healthy people across ages. With a J-beta primer mix and a sample-barcoded 5' primer, a second PCR ran about 7 to 11 cycles. Each CDR3 protein gets one entry after TCRdb re-called the 5' RACE reads with MiXCR. The data contain roughly 800,000 distinct CDR3 sequences, roughly 25% of them seen just once; the ten biggest clones take up under 3%. V lost 1 base to trimming and J lost 4 bases, with 12 bases between them. Germline loops: CDR1 MDHEN, CDR2 SYDVKM. There are 15 residues in the CDR3. Study conclusions and caveats: Strong correlation existed between TCR beta diversity and naive T cell percentage.

This clonotype has just a few counts. What it binds is not known. These data also formed part of another study, on T cells of mothers and their children. As reported in that work: About 6 children and their three healthy Caucasian mothers were the donors. Slightly higher, non-significant overlap characterized related mother-child pairs relative to unrelated pairs.

The material sequenced was blood. This TCR derives from a boy aged 5-17 years in good health. The chain has TRBV28 and TRBJ2-3; D ambiguous. The CDR3 protein is CASSLSAAEADTQYF. The CDR3 region has the DNA TGTGCCAGCAGTTTATCCGCGGCAGAGGCAGATACGCAGTATTTT.